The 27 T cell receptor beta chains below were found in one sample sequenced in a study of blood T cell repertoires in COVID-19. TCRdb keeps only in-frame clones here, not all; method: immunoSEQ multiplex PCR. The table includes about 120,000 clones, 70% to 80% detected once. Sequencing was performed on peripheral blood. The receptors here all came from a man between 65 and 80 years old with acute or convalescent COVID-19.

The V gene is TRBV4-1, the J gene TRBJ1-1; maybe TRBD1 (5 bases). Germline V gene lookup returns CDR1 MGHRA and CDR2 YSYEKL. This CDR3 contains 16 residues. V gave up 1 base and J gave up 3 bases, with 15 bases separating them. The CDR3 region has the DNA TGCGCCAGCAGCCAAGTGAACCCTAAAGGGGACACTGAAGCTTTCTTT. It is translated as CASSQVNPKGDTEAFF.

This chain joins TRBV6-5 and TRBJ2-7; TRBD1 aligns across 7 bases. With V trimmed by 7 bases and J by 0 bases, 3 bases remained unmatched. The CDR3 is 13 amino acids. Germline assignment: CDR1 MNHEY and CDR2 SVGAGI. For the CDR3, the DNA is TGTGCCAGCACCTGGGACAGCTCCTACGAGCAGTACTTC. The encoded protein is CASTWDSSYEQYF.

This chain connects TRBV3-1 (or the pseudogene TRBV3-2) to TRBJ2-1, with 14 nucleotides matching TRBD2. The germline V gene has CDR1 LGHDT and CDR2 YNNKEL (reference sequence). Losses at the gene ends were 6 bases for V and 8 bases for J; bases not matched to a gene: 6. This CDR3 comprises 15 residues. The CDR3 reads CASSPGTSGSDEQFF. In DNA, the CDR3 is TGTGCCAGCAGTCCCGGGACTAGCGGGAGCGATGAGCAGTTCTTC.

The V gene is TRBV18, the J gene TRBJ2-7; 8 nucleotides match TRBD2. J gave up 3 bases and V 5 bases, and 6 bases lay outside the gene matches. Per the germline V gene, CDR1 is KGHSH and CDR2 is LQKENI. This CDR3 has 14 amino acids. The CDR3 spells CASSSGGDHYEQYF. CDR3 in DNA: TGTGCCAGCTCATCCGGGGGGGACCACTACGAGCAGTACTTC.

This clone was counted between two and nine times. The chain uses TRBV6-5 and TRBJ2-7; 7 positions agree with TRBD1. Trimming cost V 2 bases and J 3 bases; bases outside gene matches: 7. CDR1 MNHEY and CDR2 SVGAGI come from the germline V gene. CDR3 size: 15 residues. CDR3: CASSYTTGVNYEQYF. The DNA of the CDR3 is TGTGCCAGCAGTTACACCACAGGGGTTAACTACGAGCAGTACTTC.

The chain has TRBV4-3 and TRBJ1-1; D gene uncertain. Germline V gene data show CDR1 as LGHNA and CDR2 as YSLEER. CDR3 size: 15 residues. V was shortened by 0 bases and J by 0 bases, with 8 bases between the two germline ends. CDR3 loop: CASSQDSGLNTEAFF. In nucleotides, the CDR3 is TGCGCCAGCAGCCAAGATTCAGGTTTGAACACTGAAGCTTTCTTT.

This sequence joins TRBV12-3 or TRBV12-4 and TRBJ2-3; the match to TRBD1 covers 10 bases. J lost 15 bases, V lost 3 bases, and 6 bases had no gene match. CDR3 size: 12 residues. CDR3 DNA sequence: TGTGCCAGCAGTTTTCCGGGACAGGGGCAATATTTT. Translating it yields CASSFPGQGQYF.

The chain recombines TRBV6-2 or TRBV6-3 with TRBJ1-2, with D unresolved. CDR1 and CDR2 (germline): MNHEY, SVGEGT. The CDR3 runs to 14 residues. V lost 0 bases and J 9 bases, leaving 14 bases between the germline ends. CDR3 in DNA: TGTGCCAGCAGTTACTCGTGGGAGGGTCTCCGCTACACCTTC. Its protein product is CASSYSWEGLRYTF.

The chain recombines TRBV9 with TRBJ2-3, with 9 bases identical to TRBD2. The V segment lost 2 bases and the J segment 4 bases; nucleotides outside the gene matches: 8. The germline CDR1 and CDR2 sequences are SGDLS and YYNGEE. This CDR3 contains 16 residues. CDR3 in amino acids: CASSVGSGGMADTQYF. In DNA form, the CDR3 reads TGTGCCAGCAGCGTGGGCAGCGGGGGGATGGCAGATACGCAGTATTTT.

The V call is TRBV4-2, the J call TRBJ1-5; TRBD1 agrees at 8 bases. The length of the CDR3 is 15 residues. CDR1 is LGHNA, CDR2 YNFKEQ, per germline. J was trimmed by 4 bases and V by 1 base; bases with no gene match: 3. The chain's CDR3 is CASSQGTGPNQPQHF. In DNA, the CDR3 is TGTGCCAGCAGCCAAGGGACAGGGCCTAATCAGCCCCAGCATTTT.

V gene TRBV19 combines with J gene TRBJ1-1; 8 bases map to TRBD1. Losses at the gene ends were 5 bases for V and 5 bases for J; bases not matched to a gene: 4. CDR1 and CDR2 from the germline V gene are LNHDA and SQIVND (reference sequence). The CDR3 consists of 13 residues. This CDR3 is CASSGRGLTEAFF. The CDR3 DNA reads TGTGCCAGTAGTGGCAGGGGGCTAACTGAAGCTTTCTTT.

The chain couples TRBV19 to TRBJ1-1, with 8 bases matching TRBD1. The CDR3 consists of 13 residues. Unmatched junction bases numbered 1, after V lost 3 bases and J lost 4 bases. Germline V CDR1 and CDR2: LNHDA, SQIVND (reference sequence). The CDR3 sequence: CASSMDRATEAFF. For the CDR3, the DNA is TGTGCCAGTAGTATGGACAGGGCCACTGAAGCTTTCTTT.

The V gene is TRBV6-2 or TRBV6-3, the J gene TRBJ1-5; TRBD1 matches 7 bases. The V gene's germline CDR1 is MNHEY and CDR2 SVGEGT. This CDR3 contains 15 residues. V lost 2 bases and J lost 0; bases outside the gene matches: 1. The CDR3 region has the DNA TGTGCCAGCAGTTACGGGACAGTTAGCAATCAGCCCCAGCATTTT. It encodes CASSYGTVSNQPQHF.

The CDR3 region is CAWSRAGLRRKTQYF. CDR3 bases: TGTGCCTGGAGTAGAGCGGGTCTCAGGAGGAAGACCCAGTACTTC. The V call is TRBV30, the J call TRBJ2-5; possible D gene TRBD2, 6 bases. The CDR3 is 15 residues long. With 2 bases removed from V and 6 bases from J, the gap between germline ends came to 19 bases. Looked up from germline, CDR1 is GTSNPN and CDR2 is SVGIG (reference sequence).

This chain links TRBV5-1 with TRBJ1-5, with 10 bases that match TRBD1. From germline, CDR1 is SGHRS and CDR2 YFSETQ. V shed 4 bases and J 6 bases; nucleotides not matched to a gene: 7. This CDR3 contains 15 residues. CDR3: CASSPTGGAVQPQHF. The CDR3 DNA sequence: TGCGCCAGCAGCCCGACAGGGGGCGCGGTTCAGCCCCAGCATTTT.

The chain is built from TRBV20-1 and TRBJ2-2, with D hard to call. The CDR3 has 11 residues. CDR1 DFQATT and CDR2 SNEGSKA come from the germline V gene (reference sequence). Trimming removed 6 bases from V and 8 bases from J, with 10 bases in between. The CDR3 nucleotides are TGCAGTGCGCGAGAGTGGGGGGAGCTGTTTTTT. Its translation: CSAREWGELFF.

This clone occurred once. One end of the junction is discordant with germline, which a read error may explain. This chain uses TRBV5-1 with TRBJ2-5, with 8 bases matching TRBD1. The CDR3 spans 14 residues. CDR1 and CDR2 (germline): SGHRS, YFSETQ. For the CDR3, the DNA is TGCGCCAGCTGCTTTGGGACAGGTGGGGAGACCCAGTACTTC. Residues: CASCFGTGGETQYF.

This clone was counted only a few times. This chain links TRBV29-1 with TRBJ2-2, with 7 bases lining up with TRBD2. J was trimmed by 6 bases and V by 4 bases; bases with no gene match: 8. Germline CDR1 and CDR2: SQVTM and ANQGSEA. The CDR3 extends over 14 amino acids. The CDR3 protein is CSVASGRPSGELFF. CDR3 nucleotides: TGCAGCGTTGCTAGCGGTAGGCCCTCCGGGGAGCTGTTTTTT.

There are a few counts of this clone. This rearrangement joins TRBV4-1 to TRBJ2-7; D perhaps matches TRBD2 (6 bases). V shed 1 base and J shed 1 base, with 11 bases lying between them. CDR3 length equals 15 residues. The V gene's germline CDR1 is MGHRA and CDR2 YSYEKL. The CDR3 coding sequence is TGCGCCAGCAGCCAAGGTTTGGGGGGATCCTACGAGCAGTACTTC. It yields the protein CASSQGLGGSYEQYF.

The CDR3 coding sequence is TGTGCCAGCAGTTATGTTCCGGGAATCAATCAGCCCCAGCATTTT. Protein: CASSYVPGINQPQHF. The rearrangement links TRBV6-2 or TRBV6-3 to TRBJ1-5; no reliable D call. Trimming shortened V by 3 bases and J by 3 bases, and 12 bases separated the two germline ends. This CDR3 has 15 amino acids. Germline lookup yields CDR1 MNHEY and CDR2 SVGEGT.

The CDR3: CASSFGQGNTEAFF. The CDR3 nucleotides are TGTGCCAGCAGCTTCGGACAGGGGAACACTGAAGCTTTCTTT. The V gene is TRBV7-3, the J gene TRBJ1-1, with 8 bases fitting TRBD1. The germline gives CDR1 SGHTA, CDR2 FQGTGA. CDR3 length: 14 amino acids. The ends lost 3 bases at V and 1 base at J; junction bases unmatched: 1.

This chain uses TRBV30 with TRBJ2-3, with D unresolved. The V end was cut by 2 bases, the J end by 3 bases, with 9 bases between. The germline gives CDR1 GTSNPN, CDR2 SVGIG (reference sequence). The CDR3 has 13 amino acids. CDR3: CAWSMGSTDTQYF. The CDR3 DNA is TGTGCCTGGAGTATGGGCAGTACAGATACGCAGTATTTT. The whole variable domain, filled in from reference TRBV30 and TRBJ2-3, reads SQTIHQWPATLVQPVGSPLSLECTVEGTSNPNLYWYRQAAGRGLQLLFYSVGIGQISSEVPQNLSASRPQDRQFILSSKKLLLSDSGFYLCAWSMGSTDTQYFGPGTRLTVL.

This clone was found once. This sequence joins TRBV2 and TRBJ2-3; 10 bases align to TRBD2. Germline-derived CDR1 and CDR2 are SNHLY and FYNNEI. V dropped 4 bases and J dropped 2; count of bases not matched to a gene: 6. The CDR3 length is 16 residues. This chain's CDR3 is CASSGLAGDHTDTQYF. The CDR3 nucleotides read TGTGCCAGCAGTGGTCTAGCGGGGGACCACACAGATACGCAGTATTTT. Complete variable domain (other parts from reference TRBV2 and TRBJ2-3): EPEVTQTPSHQVTQMGQEVILRCVPISNHLYFYWYRQILGQKVEFLVSFYNNEISEKSEIFDDQFSVERPDGSNFTLKIRSTKLEDSAMYFCASSGLAGDHTDTQYFGPGTRLTVL.

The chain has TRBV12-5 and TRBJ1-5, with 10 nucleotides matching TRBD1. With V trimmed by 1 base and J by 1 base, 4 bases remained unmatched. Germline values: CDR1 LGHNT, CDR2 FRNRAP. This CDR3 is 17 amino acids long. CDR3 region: CASGLERTGGSNQPQHF. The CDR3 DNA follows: TGTGCTAGTGGTTTGGAACGGACAGGGGGAAGCAATCAGCCCCAGCATTTT.

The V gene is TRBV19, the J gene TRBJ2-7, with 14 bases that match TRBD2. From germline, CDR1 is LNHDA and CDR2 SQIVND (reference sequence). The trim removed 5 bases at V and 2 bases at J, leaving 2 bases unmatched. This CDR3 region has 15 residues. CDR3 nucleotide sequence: TGTGCCAGTAGTCGGACTAGCGGGGGGACCTACGAGCAGTACTTC. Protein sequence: CASSRTSGGTYEQYF.

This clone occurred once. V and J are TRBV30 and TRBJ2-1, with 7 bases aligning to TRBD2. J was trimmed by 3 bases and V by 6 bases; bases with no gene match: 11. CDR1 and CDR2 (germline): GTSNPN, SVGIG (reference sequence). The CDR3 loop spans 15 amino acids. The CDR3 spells CACHQPTSSYNEQFF. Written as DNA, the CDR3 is TGTGCCTGTCACCAACCGACTAGCAGCTACAATGAGCAGTTCTTC.

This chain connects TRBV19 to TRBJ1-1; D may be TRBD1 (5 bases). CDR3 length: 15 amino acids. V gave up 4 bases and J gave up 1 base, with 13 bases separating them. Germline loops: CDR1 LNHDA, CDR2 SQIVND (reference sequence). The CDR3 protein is CASSTRQPKNTEAFF. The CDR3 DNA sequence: TGTGCCAGTAGTACGCGACAGCCTAAGAACACTGAAGCTTTCTTT.